The 9 T cell receptor beta chains below all came from one sample that was sequenced in a study of response to subunit inactivated influenza vaccine. From the RT-PCR reads, TCRdb called clonotypes with MiXCR, one entry per CDR3 protein. The sample yields around 760,000 distinct CDR3 sequences, approximately 13% seen once. This specimen was PBMCs from blood, taken roughly 2 weeks before vaccination. These receptors were taken from a middle-aged man who received an inactivated influenza vaccine.

This clonotype has just a few counts. J is TRBJ2-3 and V is TRBV11-2; possibly TRBD2 for D (5 bases). V was shortened by 9 bases and J by 7 bases, with 17 bases between the two germline ends. Germline CDR1 reads SGHAT; CDR2 reads FQNNGV. This CDR3 region has 13 residues. The CDR3 here is CASGLETTNTQYF. The CDR3 DNA follows: TGTGCCAGTGGACTGGAAACGACTAATACGCAGTATTTT. The variable domain in full, with the rest retrieved from reference TRBV11-2 and TRBJ2-3, is EAGVAQSPRYKIIEKRQSVAFWCNPISGHATLYWYQQILGQGPKLLIQFQNNGVVDDSQLPKDRFSAERLKGVDSTLKIQPAKLEDSAVYLCASGLETTNTQYFGPGTRLTVL.

V is TRBV28 and J is TRBJ2-7, with D possibly being TRBD1 (5 bases). V gave up 5 bases and J gave up 2 bases, with 13 bases separating them. CDR3 length: 14 residues. Germline lookup yields CDR1 MDHEN and CDR2 SYDVKM. CDR3 nucleotides: TGTGCCAGCAGTCACCAGGGTTTCCCCTACGAGCAGTACTTC. This gives the protein CASSHQGFPYEQYF.

This rearrangement joins TRBV28 to TRBJ1-6, with D maybe TRBD1 (5 bases). The CDR3 sequence is 14 residues long. V shed 8 bases and J shed 7 bases, with 15 bases lying between them. Germline lookup yields CDR1 MDHEN and CDR2 SYDVKM. The CDR3 protein is CASQKGQGNSPLHF. CDR3 nucleotides: TGTGCCAGCCAAAAGGGGCAGGGAAATTCACCCCTCCACTTT. Variable domain in full (rest from reference TRBV28 and TRBJ1-6): DVKVTQSSRYLVKRTGEKVFLECVQDMDHENMFWYRQDPGLGLRLIYFSYDVKMKEKGDIPEGYSVSREKKERFSLILESASTNQTSMYLCASQKGQGNSPLHFGNGTRLTVT.

The chain carries TRBV5-1 and TRBJ2-1; 8 bases line up with TRBD2. V shed 0 bases and J 5 bases; nucleotides not matched to a gene: 13. Germline loops: CDR1 SGHRS, CDR2 YFSETQ. The CDR3 has 18 residues. The CDR3 coding sequence is TGCGCCAGCAGCTTGGCCTCGACGGGGGGGGGACCACACAATGAGCAGTTCTTC. Translating gives CASSLASTGGGPHNEQFF.

CDR3 in amino acids: CASSPSWGNTEAFF. The CDR3 DNA sequence: TGTGCCAGCAGCCCATCGTGGGGGAACACTGAAGCTTTCTTT. V and J are TRBV4-2 and TRBJ1-1, with D unresolved. The germline V gene has CDR1 LGHNA and CDR2 YNFKEQ. Trimming stripped 4 bases from V and 1 base from J, with 10 bases between. This CDR3 region has 14 residues.

This clonotype was seen more than once but under ten times. This chain uses TRBV20-1 with TRBJ1-6; unclear D gene. The CDR3 has 15 residues. CDR1 DFQATT and CDR2 SNEGSKA come from the germline V gene (reference sequence). V was cut by 0 bases and J by 4 bases, with 10 bases left in between. The CDR3 reads CSARDSYGYNSPLHF. CDR3 in DNA: TGCAGTGCTAGAGATTCTTACGGATATAATTCACCCCTCCACTTT.

This clonotype was observed a handful of times. CDR3 sequence: CASSYFRGEKLFF. The CDR3 bases are TGTGCCAGCAGTTACTTCAGGGGCGAAAAACTGTTTTTT. This chain uses TRBV6-5 with TRBJ1-4; TRBD1 might be the D (6 bases). Per germline, CDR1 MNHEY and CDR2 SVGAGI. The CDR3 spans 13 residues. Trimming removed 1 base from V and 8 bases from J, with 8 bases in between.

This clonotype was counted a few times. The gene calls are TRBV12-3 or TRBV12-4 and TRBJ2-7; 8 bases match TRBD2. The CDR3 extends over 15 amino acids. The V segment lost 6 bases and the J segment 2 bases; nucleotides outside the gene matches: 9. The CDR3 bases are TGTGCCAGCAGCCAACTAGCGGCGCCTGCCTACGAGCAGTACTTC. This translates into CASSQLAAPAYEQYF.

This chain links TRBV9 with TRBJ2-7; D assignment may be TRBD1 or TRBD2 (5 bases each). Per germline, CDR1 SGDLS and CDR2 YYNGEE. V was trimmed by 2 bases and J by 3 bases, leaving 15 bases between them. CDR3 length: 15 amino acids. For the CDR3, the DNA is TGTGCCAGCAGCGTTGGGGGAATAGAACTCTACGAGCAGTACTTC. This codes for CASSVGGIELYEQYF.